These T cell receptor beta chains were read from a single sample in a study of blood T cell repertoires in COVID-19. Using immunoSEQ multiplex PCR, the repertoire was profiled, and TCRdb retains in-frame clones only, with some absent. The data show 70,000 to 85,000 clones, roughly 80% seen once. The sequenced sample was peripheral blood. The receptors stem from a woman of 80 years or more with acute or convalescent COVID-19. Both conserved end residues are part of each CDR3. Fields, in order: J gene, V gene, CDR3 protein.

TRBJ1-1 TRBV10-1 CASSLDSRNTEAFF
TRBJ1-2 TRBV7-3 CASSLTLGQSDGYTF
TRBJ1-6 TRBV6-5 CASSYGVRGQSPLHF
TRBJ2-6 TRBV4-3 CASSGQQTGANVLTF
TRBJ2-1 TRBV7-9 CASSSQYGRGAHEQFF
TRBJ2-5 TRBV9 CASSDDRERGETQYF
TRBJ2-1 TRBV5-6 CASSLALAGIYNEQFF
TRBJ2-3 TRBV7-2 CASRRPGQGKDTQYF
TRBJ1-6 TRBV7-2 CASSSGQGHNSPLHF
TRBJ2-2 TRBV3-1/TRBV3-2 CASSQQGMAGELFF
TRBJ2-1 TRBV27 CASSLRAGQGSYNEQFF
TRBJ2-1 TRBV2 CASSGTGNNEQFF
TRBJ1-3 TRBV27 CASSLQAAGNTIYF
TRBJ2-5 TRBV10-3 CAISESGGVGQETQYF
TRBJ2-2 TRBV4-3 CASSQETGRTGELFF
TRBJ2-7 TRBV30 CAWRDTGTRGEQYF
TRBJ1-5 TRBV2 CASSEDRVAQHF
TRBJ1-1 TRBV23-1 CASLHGWPRMNTEAFF
TRBJ2-2 TRBV5-6 CASKSGLQSRELFF
TRBJ2-4 TRBV19 CASSIVGLQRKRGRGQNIQYF
TRBJ2-1 TRBV19 CASSKNPGRSSYNEQFF
TRBJ2-1 TRBV11-2 CASSLALTYNEQFF
TRBJ2-2 TRBV29-1 CSVAGTTNTGELFF
TRBJ1-1 TRBV27 CASSLNFQGQAEAFF
TRBJ1-1 TRBV6-5 CASSGTGGPNTEAFF
TRBJ1-2 TRBV7-2 CASSTRQGRPNGYTF
TRBJ2-3 TRBV5-1 CASSLGTDTDTQYF
TRBJ1-1 TRBV6-5 CASRTTGANTEAFF
TRBJ2-1 TRBV19 CASSIDVRTDPQFF
TRBJ2-5 TRBV18 CASSPPGQHQETQYF
TRBJ1-1 TRBV18 CASSQGQGATEAFF
TRBJ2-6 TRBV6-5 CARPIGGANVLTF
TRBJ1-5 TRBV3-1/TRBV3-2 CASGTAGQPQHF
TRBJ2-6 TRBV10-2 CASSDRVISGANVLTF
TRBJ1-1 TRBV11-2 CASSPYTEAFF
TRBJ2-6 TRBV9 CASSDHRGLTTGSGANVLTF
TRBJ2-3 TRBV5-1 CASSLQGRSTDTQYF
TRBJ1-6 TRBV19 CASSEVGNSPLHF
TRBJ1-6 TRBV19 CASSIGSTRNSPLHF
TRBJ2-5 TRBV7-7 CASSVGVQPEETQYF
TRBJ2-7 TRBV6-1 CASSEQGRSDEQYF